This T cell receptor (beta chain) originates from a study of Ad26.COV2.S vaccination and SARS-CoV-2 variants. About the research overall: The study gave Ad26.COV2.S intramuscularly, once or twice 56 days apart. Study observations and caveats: Participants in the vaccine arm had higher spike-specific TCR breadth; placebo recipients had lower.

Specified treatment: 15 to 20 received Ad26.COV2.S at low or high dose, single or two shots; roughly five received placebo; per-sample allocation not given. Samples came from day 63 after the first vaccine or placebo injection. The sample came from a Boston adult aged 18-55 years. Clones were sequenced by immunoSEQ multiplex PCR, and TCRdb holds only the in-frame ones, with some missing. Counted here are 350,000 to 500,000 clones, 90% occurring once; the ten biggest clones make up approximately 12%. J gave up 8 bases and V 6 bases, and 8 bases lay outside the gene matches. The CDR3 has 13 amino acids. Germline V gene lookup returns CDR1 SGHRS and CDR2 YFSETQ. This clone occurred once. Its target is not known.

This rearrangement joins TRBV5-1 to TRBJ2-1, with TRBD2 identical over 7 bases. The sample was peripheral blood, taken in a trial of Ad26.COV2.S vaccine versus placebo. The sequence was collected from a person aged 18 to 65 who received the Ad26.COV2.S COVID-19 vaccine or a placebo. Written as DNA, the CDR3 is TGCGCCAGCACTTCACTAGCGTCCGATGAGCAGTTCTTC. This codes for CASTSLASDEQFF.